This T cell receptor beta chain was recorded in a study of T cell responses to AZD1222 COVID-19 vaccine. Across the whole study: Investigators merged groups given second doses at roughly 4 or roughly 12 weeks.

The ends were cut back, 1 base at V and 0 bases at J, with 14 bases in the middle. From germline, CDR1 is SGHRS and CDR2 YFSETQ. This CDR3 has 16 residues. The protocol was immunoSEQ multiplex PCR, while the TCRdb copy is restricted to in-frame clones and leaves out a portion. The top ten clones hold approximately 15% of a sample with approximately 100,000 clones, roughly 87% of them seen once. Study results and caveats: Recipients of AZD1222 seropositive at baseline numbered only 5 or 6.

Details on this clone: What it recognizes is unknown.

The chain carries TRBV5-1 and TRBJ2-7; D is perhaps TRBD1 (6 bases). Sample: peripheral blood, taken on day 0 of AZD1222 vaccination. The sequence was collected from an adult in good health. The CDR3 coding sequence is TGCGCCAGCAGCTTGTTCGGGACATCGTTCTCCTACGAGCAGTACTTC. Translating it yields CASSLFGTSFSYEQYF.